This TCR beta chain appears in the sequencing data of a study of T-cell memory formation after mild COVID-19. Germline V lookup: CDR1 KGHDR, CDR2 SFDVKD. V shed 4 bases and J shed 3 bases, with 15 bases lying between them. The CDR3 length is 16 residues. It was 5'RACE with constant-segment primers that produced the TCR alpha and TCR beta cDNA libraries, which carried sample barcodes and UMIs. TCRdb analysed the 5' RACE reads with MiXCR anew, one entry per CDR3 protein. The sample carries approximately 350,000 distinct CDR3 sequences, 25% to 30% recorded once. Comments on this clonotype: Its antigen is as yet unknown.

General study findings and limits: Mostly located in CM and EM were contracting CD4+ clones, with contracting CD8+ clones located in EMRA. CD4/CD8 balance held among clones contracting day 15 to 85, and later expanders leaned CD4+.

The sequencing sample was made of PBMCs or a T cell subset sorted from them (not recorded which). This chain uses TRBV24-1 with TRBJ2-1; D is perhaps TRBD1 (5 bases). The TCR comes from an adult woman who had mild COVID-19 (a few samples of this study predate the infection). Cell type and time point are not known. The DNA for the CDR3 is TGTGCCACCAGTGACCGAGACAGTTACCTCTACAATGAGCAGTTCTTC. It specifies CATSDRDSYLYNEQFF.